This T cell receptor beta chain came from a study of identical twins (dated by TCRdb to about 2016). Describing the broader study: To test whether fetal clonotypes persist, this study deep-sequenced TCR alpha and beta repertoires from monozygotic twins, from unrelated adults of various ages, and from cord blood. Replicate twin experiments were performed at different times using different library preparation protocols to rule out contamination.

Inclusive of the bounding cysteine and phenylalanine, the CDR3 is 14 residues long. Just the 42-base CDR3 DNA is kept, in frame starting at base 1. The trim is 4 bases for V and 0 bases for J, with a gap of 10 bases between the germline ends. From the germline V gene, CDR1 is SGHRS and CDR2 is YFSETQ. This clonotype was seen many times. Its antigen is currently not known. Within one base of it there is no much larger clone, and no base qualities were kept. Every donor was a healthy Caucasian. Three pairs of female monozygotic twins, all aged roughly 18 to 29 years, made up the twin cohort. Miltenyi CD45RO+ enrichment and human naive T-cell isolation kits were used to isolate memory (CD45RO+) and naive T cells from PBMC. The library was built by means of 5' RACE. TCRdb names Illumina HiSeq 2000 as the instrument used. Template switching introduced a universal primer binding site; the final cDNA contained a unique molecular identifier, enabling accurate counting of TCR cDNA molecules. Specific primers in the conserved constant-segment region were used to synthesize first-strand cDNA for the TCR alpha and beta chains. To control for contamination, every cDNA library carried two barcodes: a SMART-Mk sample barcode plus Illumina barcodes. TruSeq adapter sequences along with Illumina sample barcodes were introduced in two successive PCR steps. The Illumina HiSeq platform was used with custom primers to sequence TCR alpha and beta cDNA libraries. Processing in the source paper ran as follows. Unique molecular identifiers were extracted from raw reads with MiGEC, and CDR3 positions were determined with MiXCR. Recombination models were inferred per individual with the repgenHMM and IGoR tools using an EM algorithm. Shared clonotype analysis was performed with the tcR package in R, normalizing sharing by the product of cloneset sizes. To study raw recombination free of thymic and clonal selection effects, out-of-frame nonproductive sequences were analyzed. Clones were called with MiXCR by TCRdb after fastp trimmed the public reads at Q25, and only in-frame beta chains were retained. Under each unique CDR3 protein, matching rows form one entry showing the most common genes and DNA. The V and J calls, along with clone size, are taken from TCRdb and not from the paper's own processing. This sample gives around 240,000 distinct CDR3 sequences in total; about 7.3% of them show up just once. 3.6% of the sample rests with the top ten.

Results the study describes overall, beyond this receptor: Recombination models systematically underestimated out-of-frame TCR alpha sharing in monozygotic twins but agreed with sharing between unrelated individuals. Because the same donors could not be followed over many years, the conclusions depended on cross-sectional statistical analysis. Fewer insertions were carried by abundant cord blood beta clonotypes; a weaker similar trend was observed in young adult naive repertoires, while no such trend was observed in memory repertoires. Invariant T cells such as MAIT and iNKT could partly confound zero-insertion analyses, although diverse VJ usage argued against such confounding for most clonotypes. Compared with coincidental sharing between unrelated individuals, out-of-frame TCR alpha sequences shared between twins showed an excess of sequences with low generation probability. Excess twin sharing in beta out-of-frame sequences was weaker because fewer shared sequences lowered the signal-to-noise ratio.

This sample also belongs to another study, concerning yellow fever vaccine responses in identical twins. The second source states: According to the authors, the vaccine-induced T cell response in identical twins seemed to be partly convergent and partly specific to each individual. In the study, vaccine-responding T cell clones were precisely tracked in identical twins.

This sequence was found in a woman aged 18-29 years in good health. Sequencing input: memory (CD45RO+) T cells sorted from blood. The cell subset or site label for this specimen denotes: CD45RO+ enriched T cells. The sequence is built from TRBV5-1 and TRBJ1-2; a confident D gene designation cannot be given. DNA sequence: TGCGCCAGCAGCGCCCCGTCGGCTAACTATGGCTACACCTTC. This translates into CASSAPSANYGYTF.